Listed below are T cell receptor beta chains from one sample, sequenced in a study of beta chain features in type 1 diabetes. Here immunoSEQ multiplex PCR was the method, and the copy in TCRdb shows in-frame clones only, minus some. The sample consists of over 700,000 clones, about a sixth of them appearing once. The sample was naive CD4+ T cells from blood. The receptors were gathered from a woman younger than 30 in good health. Each CDR3 is given with its conserved first and last residue. The order of the fields is V gene, J gene, CDR3 protein.

TRBV7-8	TRBJ2-7	CASRFRDASYEQYF
TRBV19	TRBJ2-2	CASSPDSNTGELFF
TRBV11-3	TRBJ2-1	CASSLRHNEQFF
TRBV25-1	TRBJ2-2	CASSQINAGDGNTGELFF
TRBV7-9	TRBJ2-1	CACGPKGYNEQFF
TRBV5-1	TRBJ2-7	CASSPEDMSYEQYF
TRBV7-2	TRBJ1-2	CASSTGDYGYTF
TRBV6-1	TRBJ2-2	CASSDSLGTGELFF
TRBV19	TRBJ1-1	CASSIRAEAFF
TRBV4-3	TRBJ2-4	CASSPRTGRQDIQYF
TRBV11-3	TRBJ2-2	CASSLGGGGVLPTGELFF
TRBV5-1	TRBJ2-7	CASKRSTSGSNYEQYF
TRBV21-1	TRBJ1-2	CASSFQGYGYTF
TRBV7-2	TRBJ2-7	CASSLQGLGGEQYF
TRBV18	TRBJ2-3	CASSPGGGDTQYF
TRBV9	TRBJ2-7	CASSPGQGIGYEQYF
TRBV2	TRBJ2-6	CASSIPRQGFTGANVLTF
TRBV7-2	TRBJ2-7	CASSLLWPAYEQYF
TRBV6-6	TRBJ1-1	CASTLPTSGNTEAFF
TRBV28	TRBJ2-3	CASTEHAGRGDTQYF
TRBV11-2	TRBJ2-1	CASSLVLAGVSNEQFF
TRBV7-9	TRBJ2-7	CASSSWTGGREGEQYF
TRBV15	TRBJ1-4	CATSSTERTGLGELFF
TRBV28	TRBJ1-2	CASSLLAGKYYGYTF
TRBV4-1	TRBJ2-1	CASSQPPQASGTYNEQFF
TRBV19	TRBJ2-5	CASSGGLARQETQYF
TRBV29-1	TRBJ1-1	CSVGWTGGEGMGTEAFF
TRBV28	TRBJ2-7	CASRDRVSYEQYF
TRBV27	TRBJ1-3	CASSSSRGSGNTIYF
TRBV7-2	TRBJ2-5	CASSSRTSRVGETQYF
TRBV29-1	TRBJ2-1	CSVGRLAGGPLQFF
TRBV28	TRBJ2-1	CASSPGGRSYNEQFF
TRBV4-2	TRBJ2-2	CASSHDRVNTGELFF
TRBV5-6	TRBJ2-5	CASSWPSGSGETQYF
TRBV7-3	TRBJ2-2	CASSRSVATDLVTGELFF
TRBV5-6	TRBJ1-5	CASSLGGDSNQPQHF
TRBV9	TRBJ2-2	CASSVAAQTARSTGELFF
TRBV7-2	TRBJ2-1	CASSETGAGYNEQFF
TRBV10-3	TRBJ2-7	CAIRTSGSEEQYF
TRBV5-1	TRBJ1-4	CASSLSGPWEKLFF
TRBV6-5	TRBJ2-7	CASSEQGGHEQYF
TRBV7-3	TRBJ2-2	CASSPRLREDAGLAKSTGELFF
TRBV15	TRBJ2-1	CATSRARYNEQFF
TRBV7-2	TRBJ1-5	CASSLRPFGLIGQPQHF
TRBV4-3	TRBJ2-7	CASSQEPVTLYEQYF
TRBV29-1	TRBJ1-5	CSVVLGGNQPQHF
TRBV27	TRBJ1-1	CASSRRTGQTEAFF